Shown below are 17 T cell receptor beta chains from a single sample sequenced in a study of T cell repertoires in cytomegalovirus infection. For these receptors, no antigen is known. Each CDR3 protein gets one entry after TCRdb re-called the reads with MiXCR. This sample carries about 890,000 distinct CDR3 sequences, roughly 31% of them seen once, and the ten largest clones take over 12%. The specimen comprised cultured CD8+ T cells from PBMCs, sampled from culture after CMV antigen stimulation. The receptors were gathered from a human donor in good health (CMV status not recorded). Some clones in this sample may be carry-over from other donors' samples.

This sequence joins TRBV7-8 and TRBJ1-2; D is uncertain. With 5 bases removed from V and 8 bases from J, the gap between germline ends came to 18 bases. Germline V gene sequence: CDR1 SGHVS, CDR2 FQNEAQ. CDR3 length: 14 amino acids. The CDR3 loop is CASSPGGQLGGYTF. The CDR3 DNA reads as TGTGCCAGCAGCCCAGGAGGGCAGCTTGGAGGCTACACCTTC. The full variable domain, completed using reference TRBV7-8 and TRBJ1-2, is GAGVSQSPRYKVAKRGQDVALRCDPISGHVSLFWYQQALGQGPEFLTYFQNEAQLDKSGLPSDRFFAERPEGSVSTLKIQRTQQEDSAVYLCASSPGGQLGGYTFGSGTRLTVV.

This sequence joins TRBV19 and TRBJ2-1; 10 nucleotides agree with TRBD2. The germline CDR1 and CDR2 sequences are LNHDA and SQIVND (reference sequence). This CDR3 spans 17 amino acids. The ends lost 2 bases at V and 8 bases at J; junction bases unmatched: 12. The CDR3 region has the DNA TGTGCCAGTAGTATAATTAGCGGGGGGTCCTTAGGACATGAGCAGTTCTTC. Translation: CASSIISGGSLGHEQFF.

The V call is TRBV5-4, the J call TRBJ2-1; no reliable D call. This CDR3 region has 14 residues. CDR1 is SGHNT, CDR2 YYREEE, per germline (reference sequence). V dropped 0 bases and J dropped 9 bases, with 13 bases sitting between them. CDR3 amino acids: CASSLDGVGIEQFF. CDR3 bases: TGTGCCAGCAGCTTGGATGGGGTTGGTATTGAGCAGTTCTTC.

Details on this clonotype: A read error may account for a junction end that differs from germline. V usage is TRBV7-6 and J usage is TRBJ2-2; D may match TRBD1 or TRBD2 (5 bases each). Germline V gives CDR1 SGHVS, CDR2 FNYEAQ. The CDR3 extends over 16 amino acids. The CDR3 DNA reads as TGTGCTAGCAGCTCGGCCGAGGGGTGGAATACCGGGGAGCTGTTTTTT. It encodes CASSSAEGWNTGELFF.

The chain combines TRBV24-1 with TRBJ2-5; 7 bases fit TRBD2. Trimming at V came to 7 bases and at J to 3 bases, leaving 7 bases not matched to a gene. Per germline, CDR1 KGHDR and CDR2 SFDVKD. CDR3 size: 14 residues. CDR3 in DNA: TGTGCCACCAGGAGCTCTGCGGGGGAAGAGACCCAGTACTTC. It specifies CATRSSAGEETQYF.

The gene calls are TRBV2 and TRBJ2-1; 14 bases are shared with TRBD2. This CDR3 spans 14 amino acids. Germline values: CDR1 SNHLY, CDR2 FYNNEI. Losses at the gene ends were 8 bases for V and 7 bases for J; bases not matched to a gene: 4. The CDR3 sequence is CASEGLAGVNEQFF. In nucleotides, the CDR3 is TGTGCCAGCGAGGGACTAGCGGGGGTTAATGAGCAGTTCTTC.

In this sample, this clonotype turned up many times. This sequence joins TRBV14 and TRBJ1-1; D uncertain. This CDR3 comprises 14 residues. V lost 1 base and J lost 3, with 9 bases in between. Germline V gives CDR1 SGHDN, CDR2 FVKESK. The CDR3 DNA is TGTGCCAGCAGCCAAGTCGGCAGATACACTGAAGCTTTCTTT. Translating it yields CASSQVGRYTEAFF.

In regard to this clonotype: No conserved phenylalanine or tryptophan is present at the end of the CDR3, so a read error is the likely explanation. The J gene is TRBJ1-5, the V gene TRBV27; D may be TRBD1 (5 bases). Deletions cut 8 bases from V and 5 bases from J, with 19 bases between. The germline gives CDR1 MNHEY, CDR2 SMNVEV (reference sequence). CDR3 length: 15 amino acids. The CDR3 is CASSRRGVGDQPQHV. CDR3 nucleotides: TGTGCCAGCTCCCGACGAGGGGTGGGGGATCAGCCCCAGCATGTT.

This clonotype was picked up a small number of times. The chain recombines TRBV2 with TRBJ2-3; D not resolved. The germline V gene encodes CDR1 SNHLY and CDR2 FYNNEI. V lost 8 bases to trimming and J lost 1 base, with 10 bases between them. The length of the CDR3 is 13 residues. DNA for the CDR3: TGTGCCAGCCCACCGGGCGGCACAGATACGCAGTATTTT. It is translated as CASPPGGTDTQYF.

This chain joins TRBV10-3 and TRBJ2-7; no firm D call. Germline loops: CDR1 ENHRY, CDR2 SYGVKD. Trimming cost V 6 bases and J 2 bases, with 11 bases left between them. This CDR3 is 13 amino acids long. CDR3 in amino acids: CAIRDAGTYEQYF. The CDR3 nucleotides read TGTGCCATCAGGGACGCCGGAACCTACGAGCAGTACTTC.

This chain links TRBV7-9 with TRBJ2-5; 13 bases are shared with TRBD2. This CDR3 is built from 17 residues. The ends lost 6 bases at V and 5 bases at J; junction bases unmatched: 12. From germline, CDR1 is SEHNR and CDR2 FQNEAQ (reference sequence). For the CDR3, the DNA is TGTGCCAGCAGGCCAAAACTAGCGGGGGGGCCCGGGGAGACCCAGTACTTC. Its translation: CASRPKLAGGPGETQYF.

In regard to this clonotype: The junction departs from the called germline gene at one end, perhaps through a read error. The V and J genes are TRBV7-4 and TRBJ2-5; D is possibly TRBD1 (8 bases). CDR1 and CDR2 (germline): SGHVT, SQSDAQ. This CDR3 is built from 20 residues. This CDR3 reads CVSSLVIPGSGDRPQGTQYF. The CDR3 nucleotides read TGTGTCAGCAGCTTAGTGATCCCTGGGAGCGGGGACAGGCCTCAGGGGACCCAGTACTTC.

The chain couples TRBV7-8 to TRBJ2-6; D remains ambiguous. From germline, CDR1 is SGHVS and CDR2 FQNEAQ. Trimming shortened V by 8 bases and J by 0 bases, and 11 bases separated the two germline ends. The length of the CDR3 is 15 residues. The CDR3 bases are TGTGCCAGCCCCAAACTCCACTCTGGGGCCAACGTCCTGACTTTC. It codes for CASPKLHSGANVLTF. The whole variable domain, filled in from reference TRBV7-8 and TRBJ2-6, reads GAGVSQSPRYKVAKRGQDVALRCDPISGHVSLFWYQQALGQGPEFLTYFQNEAQLDKSGLPSDRFFAERPEGSVSTLKIQRTQQEDSAVYLCASPKLHSGANVLTFGAGSRLTVL.

In the case of this clonotype: The junction does not match germline at one end; this may be a read error. The V call is TRBV12-3 or TRBV12-4, the J call TRBJ2-7; D gene ambiguous. The CDR3 extends over 12 amino acids. Written as DNA, the CDR3 is TGTGCCAGCAGTTTAGCACCGGGCGAGCAGCACTTC. This encodes CASSLAPGEQHF.

There are a few counts of this clonotype. This sequence joins TRBV4-1 and TRBJ2-7; D perhaps matches TRBD2 (5 bases). The CDR3 is 13 residues long. The germline V and J ends were trimmed by 3 bases and 4 bases, with 10 bases remaining between them. Germline V gene sequence: CDR1 MGHRA, CDR2 YSYEKL. The CDR3 loop reads CASSQTNFYEQYF. The CDR3 DNA reads as TGCGCCAGCAGCCAGACTAATTTTTACGAGCAGTACTTC.

There are a few counts of this clonotype. This chain links TRBV19 with TRBJ1-1; the D is unclear. V dropped 2 bases and J dropped 4 bases, with 8 bases sitting between them. The CDR3 is made up of 13 amino acids. Germline CDR1 reads LNHDA; CDR2 reads SQIVND (reference sequence). For the CDR3, the DNA is TGTGCCAGTAGTATAACCGGGAGCACTGAAGCTTTCTTT. Translation gives CASSITGSTEAFF.

V is TRBV27 and J is TRBJ1-2; no clear D. The CDR3 is made up of 13 amino acids. V was shortened by 2 bases and J by 7 bases, with 11 bases between the two germline ends. CDR1 MNHEY and CDR2 SMNVEV come from the germline V gene (reference sequence). The CDR3 here is CASSLGREGGYTF. CDR3 DNA: TGTGCCAGCAGTTTAGGCCGGGAGGGTGGCTACACCTTC.